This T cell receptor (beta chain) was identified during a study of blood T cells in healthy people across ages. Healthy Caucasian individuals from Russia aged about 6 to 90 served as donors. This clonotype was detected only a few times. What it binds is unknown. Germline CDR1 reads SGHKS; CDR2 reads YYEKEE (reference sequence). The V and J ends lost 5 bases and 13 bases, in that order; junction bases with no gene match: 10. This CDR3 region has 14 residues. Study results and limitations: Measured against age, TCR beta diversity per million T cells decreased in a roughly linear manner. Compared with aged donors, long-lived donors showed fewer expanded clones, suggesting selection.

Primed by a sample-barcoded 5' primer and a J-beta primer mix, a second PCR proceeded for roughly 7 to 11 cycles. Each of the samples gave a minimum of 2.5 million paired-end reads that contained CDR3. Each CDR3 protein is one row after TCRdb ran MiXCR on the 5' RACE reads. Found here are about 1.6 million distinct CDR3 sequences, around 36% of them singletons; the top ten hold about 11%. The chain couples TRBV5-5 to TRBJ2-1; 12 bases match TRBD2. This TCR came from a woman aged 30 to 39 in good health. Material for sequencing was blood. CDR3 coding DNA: TGTGCCAGCAGGGCCGGGACTAGCGGGCTCGAACAGTTCTTC. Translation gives CASRAGTSGLEQFF.